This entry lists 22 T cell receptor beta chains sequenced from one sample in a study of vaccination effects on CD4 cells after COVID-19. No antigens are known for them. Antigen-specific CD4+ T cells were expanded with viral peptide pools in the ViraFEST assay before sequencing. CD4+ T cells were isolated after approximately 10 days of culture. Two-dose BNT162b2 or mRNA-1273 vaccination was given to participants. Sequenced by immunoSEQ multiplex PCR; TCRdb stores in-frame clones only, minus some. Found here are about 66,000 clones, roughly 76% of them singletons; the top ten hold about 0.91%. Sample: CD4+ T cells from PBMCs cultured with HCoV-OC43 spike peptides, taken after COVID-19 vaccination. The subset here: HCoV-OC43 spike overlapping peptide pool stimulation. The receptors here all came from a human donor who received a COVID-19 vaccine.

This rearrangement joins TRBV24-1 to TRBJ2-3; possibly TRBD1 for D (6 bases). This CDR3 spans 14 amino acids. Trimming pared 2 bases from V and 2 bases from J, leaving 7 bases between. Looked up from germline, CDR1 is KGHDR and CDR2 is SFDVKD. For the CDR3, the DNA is TGTGCCACCAGTGATTGGGACACCACAGATACGCAGTATTTT. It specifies CATSDWDTTDTQYF.

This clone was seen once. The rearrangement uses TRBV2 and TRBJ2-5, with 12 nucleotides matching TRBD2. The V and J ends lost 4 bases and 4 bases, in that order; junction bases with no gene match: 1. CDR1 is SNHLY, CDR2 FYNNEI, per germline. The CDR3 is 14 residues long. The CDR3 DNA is TGTGCCAGCAGTGGACTAGCGGGGGCAGAGACCCAGTACTTC. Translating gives CASSGLAGAETQYF.

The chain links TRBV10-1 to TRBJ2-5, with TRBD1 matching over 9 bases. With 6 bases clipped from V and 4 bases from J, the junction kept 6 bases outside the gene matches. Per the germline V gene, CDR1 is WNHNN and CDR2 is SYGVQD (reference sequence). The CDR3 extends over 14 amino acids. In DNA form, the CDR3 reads TGCGCCAGCAGCACTGCGGGACAGGGAGAGACCCAGTACTTC. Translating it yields CASSTAGQGETQYF.

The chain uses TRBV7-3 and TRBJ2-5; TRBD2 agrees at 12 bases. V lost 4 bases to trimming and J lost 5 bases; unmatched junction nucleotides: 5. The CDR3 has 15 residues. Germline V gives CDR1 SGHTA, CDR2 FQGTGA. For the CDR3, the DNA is TGTGCCAGCAGCTATGGACTAGCGGGGCTGGAGACCCAGTACTTC. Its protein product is CASSYGLAGLETQYF.

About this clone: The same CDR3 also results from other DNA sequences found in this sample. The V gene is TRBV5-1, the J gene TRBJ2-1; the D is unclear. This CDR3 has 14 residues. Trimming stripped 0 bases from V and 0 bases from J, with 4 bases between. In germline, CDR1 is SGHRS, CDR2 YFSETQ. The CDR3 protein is CASSLDSSYNEQFF. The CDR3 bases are TGCGCCAGCAGCTTGGACAGCTCCTACAATGAGCAGTTCTTC.

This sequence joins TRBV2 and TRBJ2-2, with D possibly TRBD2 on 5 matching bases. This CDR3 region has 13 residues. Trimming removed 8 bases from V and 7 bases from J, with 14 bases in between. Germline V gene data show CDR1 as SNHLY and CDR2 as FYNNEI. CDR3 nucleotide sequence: TGTGCCAGCGGAGGACTCTCAAACGGGGAGCTGTTTTTT. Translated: CASGGLSNGELFF.

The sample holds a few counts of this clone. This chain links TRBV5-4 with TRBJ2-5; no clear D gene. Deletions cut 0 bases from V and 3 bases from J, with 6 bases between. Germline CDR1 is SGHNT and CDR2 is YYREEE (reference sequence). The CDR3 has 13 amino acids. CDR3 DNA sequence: TGTGCCAGCAGCTTGGACAGAAAAGAGACCCAGTACTTC. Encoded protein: CASSLDRKETQYF. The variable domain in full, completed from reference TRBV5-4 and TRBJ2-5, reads ETGVTQSPTHLIKTRGQQVTLRCSSQSGHNTVSWYQQALGQGPQFIFQYYREEENGRGNFPPRFSGLQFPNYSSELNVNALELDDSALYLCASSLDRKETQYFGPGTRLLVL.

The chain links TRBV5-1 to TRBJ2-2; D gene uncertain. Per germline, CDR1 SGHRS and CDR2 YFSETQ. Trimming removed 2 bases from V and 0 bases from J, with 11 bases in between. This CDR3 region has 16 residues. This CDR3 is CASSFSATSNTGELFF. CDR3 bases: TGCGCCAGCAGCTTTAGTGCCACCTCGAACACCGGGGAGCTGTTTTTT.

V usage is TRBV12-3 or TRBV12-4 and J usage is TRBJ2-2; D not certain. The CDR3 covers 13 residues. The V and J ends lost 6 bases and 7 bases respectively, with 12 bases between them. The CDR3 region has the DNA TGTGCCAGCAGCCCCTCCGGGCGCGGGGAGCTGTTTTTT. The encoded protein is CASSPSGRGELFF.

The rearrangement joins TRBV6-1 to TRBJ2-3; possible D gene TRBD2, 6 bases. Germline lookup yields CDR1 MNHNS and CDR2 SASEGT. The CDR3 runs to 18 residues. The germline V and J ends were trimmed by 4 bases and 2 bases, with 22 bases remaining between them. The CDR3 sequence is CASSVRGSGNPITDTQYF. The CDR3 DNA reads TGTGCCAGCAGTGTTCGGGGTAGCGGTAACCCTATCACAGATACGCAGTATTTT.

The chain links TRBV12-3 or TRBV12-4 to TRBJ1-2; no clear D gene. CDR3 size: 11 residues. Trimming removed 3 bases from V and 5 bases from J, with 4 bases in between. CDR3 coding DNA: TGTGCCAGCAGTTTTGGGTATGGCTACACCTTC. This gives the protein CASSFGYGYTF.

CDR3 nucleotide sequence: TGTGCCAGCAGCCGGGGGGCTGGCTACGAGCAGTACGTC. Protein: CASSRGAGYEQYV. The chain combines TRBV6-5 with TRBJ2-7, with D possibly being TRBD2 (7 bases). The germline V gene encodes CDR1 MNHEY and CDR2 SVGAGI. CDR3 length equals 13 residues. Trimming shortened V by 6 bases and J by 3 bases, and 12 bases separated the two germline ends.

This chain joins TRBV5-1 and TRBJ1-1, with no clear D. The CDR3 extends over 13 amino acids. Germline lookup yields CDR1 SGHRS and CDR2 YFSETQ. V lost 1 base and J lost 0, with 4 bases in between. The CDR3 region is CASSLRVNTEAFF. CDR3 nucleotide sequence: TGCGCCAGCAGCTTGCGGGTGAACACTGAAGCTTTCTTT.

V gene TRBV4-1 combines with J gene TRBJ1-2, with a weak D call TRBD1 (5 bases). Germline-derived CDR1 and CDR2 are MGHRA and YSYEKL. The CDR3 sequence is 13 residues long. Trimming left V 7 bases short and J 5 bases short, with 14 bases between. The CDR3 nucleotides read TGCGCCAGCAACTCAGGGTGGGGGTATGGCTACACCTTC. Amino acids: CASNSGWGYGYTF.

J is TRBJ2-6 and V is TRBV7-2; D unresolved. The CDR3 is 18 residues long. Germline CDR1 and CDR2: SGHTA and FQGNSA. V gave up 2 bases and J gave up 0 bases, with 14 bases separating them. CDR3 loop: CASSLHSSQTSGANVLTF. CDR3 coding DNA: TGTGCCAGCAGCTTACACTCAAGTCAGACCTCTGGGGCCAACGTCCTGACTTTC.

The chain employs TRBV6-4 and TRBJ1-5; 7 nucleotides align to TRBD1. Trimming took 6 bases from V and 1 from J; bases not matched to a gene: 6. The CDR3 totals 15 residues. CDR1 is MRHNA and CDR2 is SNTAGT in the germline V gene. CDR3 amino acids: CASRRTGRSNQPQHF. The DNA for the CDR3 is TGTGCCAGCAGGCGGACAGGTCGGAGCAATCAGCCCCAGCATTTT.

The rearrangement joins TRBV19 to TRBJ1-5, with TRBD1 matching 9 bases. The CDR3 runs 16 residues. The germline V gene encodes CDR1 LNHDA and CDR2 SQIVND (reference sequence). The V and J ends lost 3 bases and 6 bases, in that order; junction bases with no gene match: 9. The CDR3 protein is CASSILGTGMPQPQHF. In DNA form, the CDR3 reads TGTGCCAGTAGTATTTTAGGGACAGGGATGCCTCAGCCCCAGCATTTT.

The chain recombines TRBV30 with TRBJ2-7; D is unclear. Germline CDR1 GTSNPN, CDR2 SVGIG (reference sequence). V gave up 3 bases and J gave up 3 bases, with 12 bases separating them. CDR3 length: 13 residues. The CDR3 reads CAWSAGPGYEQYV. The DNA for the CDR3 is TGTGCCTGGAGCGCCGGACCCGGCTACGAGCAGTACGTC.

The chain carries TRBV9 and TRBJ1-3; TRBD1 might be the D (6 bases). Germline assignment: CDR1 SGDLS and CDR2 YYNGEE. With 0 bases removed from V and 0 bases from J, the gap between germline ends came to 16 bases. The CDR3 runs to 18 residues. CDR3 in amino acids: CASSVAGTLYSSGNTIYF. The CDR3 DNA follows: TGTGCCAGCAGCGTAGCGGGGACACTATACAGCTCTGGAAACACCATATATTTT.

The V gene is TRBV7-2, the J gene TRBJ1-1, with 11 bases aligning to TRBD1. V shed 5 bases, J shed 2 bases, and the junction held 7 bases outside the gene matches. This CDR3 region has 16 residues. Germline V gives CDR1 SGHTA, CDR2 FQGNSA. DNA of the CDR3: TGTGCCAGCAGCCCCGGGACAGGGGGGAGAAACACTGAAGCTTTCTTT. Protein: CASSPGTGGRNTEAFF.

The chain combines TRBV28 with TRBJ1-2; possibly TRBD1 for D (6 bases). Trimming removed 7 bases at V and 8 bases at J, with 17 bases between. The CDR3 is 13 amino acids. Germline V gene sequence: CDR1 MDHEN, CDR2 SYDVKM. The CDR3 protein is CASTTEGVRGYTF. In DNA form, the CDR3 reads TGTGCCAGCACCACCGAGGGGGTACGGGGCTACACCTTC.

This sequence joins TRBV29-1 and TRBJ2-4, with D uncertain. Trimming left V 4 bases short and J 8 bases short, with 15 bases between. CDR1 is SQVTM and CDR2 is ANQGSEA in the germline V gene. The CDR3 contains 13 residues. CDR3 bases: TGCAGCGTTGTAGGGTCTTCCGTTGACATTCAGTACTTC. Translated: CSVVGSSVDIQYF.